These 20 T cell receptor beta chains were all obtained from the same sample, sequenced in a study of T cell repertoires in cytomegalovirus infection. One entry per CDR3 protein results from TCRdb running MiXCR on the reads. The sample shows about 920,000 distinct CDR3 sequences, roughly 30% of them seen only once. These TCRs are of unknown antigen specificity. Sample: cultured CD8+ T cells from PBMCs, taken from culture after CMV antigen stimulation. Receptors were obtained from a human donor in good health (CMV status not recorded). Some clones in this sample may be carry-over from other donors' samples.

This chain uses TRBV12-3 or TRBV12-4 with TRBJ2-3; TRBD1 matches at 12 bases. V trimming: 11 bases; J trimming: 5 bases; junction bases outside the gene matches: 8. The CDR3 sequence is 14 residues long. CDR3 sequence reads: CAGAGTGGLDTQYF. CDR3 DNA: TGTGCCGGTGCCGGGACAGGGGGCTTAGATACGCAGTATTTT.

This clonotype was counted a few times. This chain connects TRBV11-3 to TRBJ2-1; no clear D gene. The CDR3 has 15 amino acids. V was clipped by 5 bases and J by 0 bases, with 11 bases between them. CDR1 and CDR2 from the germline V gene are SGHNT and YENEEA. CDR3 amino acids: CASSPEAASYNEQFF. The CDR3 DNA reads as TGTGCCAGCAGCCCCGAGGCGGCCTCCTACAATGAGCAGTTCTTC.

The genes are TRBV6-2 or TRBV6-3 and TRBJ2-7; 11 bases fit TRBD1. The CDR3 is 16 amino acids. V dropped 0 bases and J dropped 4; count of bases not matched to a gene: 5. From germline, CDR1 is MNHEY and CDR2 SVGEGT. CDR3 DNA sequence: TGTGCCAGCAGTTACTCGCCGGGACAGGGGGATTACGAGCAGTACGTC. Encoded protein: CASSYSPGQGDYEQYV.

DNA for the CDR3: TGTGCCAGCAGCAAGCTGGTCGAGGGAGACTATGGCTACACCTTC. This sequence encodes CASSKLVEGDYGYTF. J is TRBJ1-2 and V is TRBV7-6, with D hard to call. This CDR3 has 15 residues. Germline V gene sequence: CDR1 SGHVS, CDR2 FNYEAQ. Trimming removed 5 bases at V and 3 bases at J, with 16 bases between.

The chain carries TRBV6-1 and TRBJ1-2; possibly TRBD1 for D (6 bases). Germline V gene sequence: CDR1 MNHNS, CDR2 SASEGT. This CDR3 contains 14 residues. V was trimmed by 2 bases and J by 5 bases, leaving 12 bases between them. DNA for the CDR3: TGTGCCAGCAGTGAACGGTGGCAGGGGTATGGCTACACCTTC. It is translated as CASSERWQGYGYTF.

The chain couples TRBV5-6 to TRBJ2-3, with 9 bases fitting TRBD2. Germline V gene data show CDR1 as SGHDT and CDR2 as YYEEEE. This CDR3 is built from 19 residues. The ends lost 0 bases at V and 6 bases at J; junction bases unmatched: 17. The CDR3 is CASSLVAGAFSVAVDTQYF. The DNA of the CDR3 is TGTGCCAGCAGCTTGGTAGCGGGGGCCTTTTCTGTTGCGGTGGATACGCAGTATTTT.

The chain links TRBV13 to TRBJ1-1; possible D gene TRBD1, 5 bases. Germline CDR1 PRHDT, CDR2 FYEKMQ (reference sequence). V gave up 11 bases and J gave up 1 base, with 14 bases separating them. This CDR3 is 13 amino acids long. The CDR3 bases are TGTGCCGGATCCCAACAGGAGAACACTGAAGCTTTCTTT. Protein sequence: CAGSQQENTEAFF. The whole variable domain, filled in from reference TRBV13 and TRBJ1-1, reads AAGVIQSPRHLIKEKRETATLKCYPIPRHDTVYWYQQGPGQDPQFLISFYEKMQSDKGSIPDRFSAQQFSDYHSELNMSSLELGDSALYFCAGSQQENTEAFFGQGTRLTVV.

This clonotype was detected a few times. The chain carries TRBV25-1 and TRBJ1-3, with 8 bases lining up with TRBD1. CDR1 is MGHDK and CDR2 is SYGVNS in the germline V gene. The J segment lost 2 bases and the V segment lost 3 bases, leaving 0 bases of the junction unmatched. The CDR3 runs 14 residues. In DNA, the CDR3 is TGTGCCAGCAGTGAGGACAGGGCTGGAAACACCATATATTTT. Protein: CASSEDRAGNTIYF.

This clonotype was found a few times. This sequence joins TRBV7-8 and TRBJ2-7, with 10 bases identical to TRBD2. The CDR3 sequence is 15 residues long. The J segment lost 2 bases and the V segment lost 4 bases, leaving 5 bases of the junction unmatched. The germline V gene encodes CDR1 SGHVS and CDR2 FQNEAQ. CDR3 region: CASSSPTSGAYEQYF. In DNA form, the CDR3 reads TGTGCCAGCAGCTCACCTACTAGCGGGGCCTACGAGCAGTACTTC. Drawing the rest from reference TRBV7-8 and TRBJ2-7, the complete variable domain is GAGVSQSPRYKVAKRGQDVALRCDPISGHVSLFWYQQALGQGPEFLTYFQNEAQLDKSGLPSDRFFAERPEGSVSTLKIQRTQQEDSAVYLCASSSPTSGAYEQYFGPGTRLTVT.

The CDR3 DNA reads as TGCAGTGCTAGGCCCGGACAGGGAATAGAATCTAGCAATCAGCCCCAGCATTTT. Translating gives CSARPGQGIESSNQPQHF. The chain recombines TRBV20-1 with TRBJ1-5, with TRBD1 matching over 8 bases. Germline V gene sequence: CDR1 DFQATT, CDR2 SNEGSKA (reference sequence). With 3 bases clipped from V and 0 bases from J, the junction kept 13 bases outside the gene matches. The CDR3 length is 18 residues.

This chain uses TRBV5-1 with TRBJ2-1; 9 bases match TRBD2. In germline, CDR1 is SGHRS, CDR2 YFSETQ. This CDR3 region has 19 residues. Trimming took 4 bases from V and 1 from J; bases not matched to a gene: 15. As DNA, the CDR3 is TGCGCCAGCAGCGGATATGAGCGGGGGGAATTTAGTTCCTACAATGAGCAGTTCTTC. Translation: CASSGYERGEFSSYNEQFF. The full variable domain, completed using reference TRBV5-1 and TRBJ2-1, is KAGVTQTPRYLIKTRGQQVTLSCSPISGHRSVSWYQQTPGQGLQFLFEYFSETQRNKGNFPGRFSGRQFSNSRSEMNVSTLELGDSALYLCASSGYERGEFSSYNEQFFGPGTRLTVL.

The CDR3 DNA reads TGCAGTGCTAATAACAGGGGTCACCCCTTCCGGAACACTGAAGCTTTCTTT. Translation gives CSANNRGHPFRNTEAFF. The chain joins TRBV20-1 to TRBJ1-1; 7 bases match TRBD1. The CDR3 extends over 17 amino acids. The trim removed 4 bases at V and 1 base at J, leaving 15 bases unmatched. Germline assignment: CDR1 DFQATT and CDR2 SNEGSKA (reference sequence).

V usage is TRBV6-1 and J usage is TRBJ2-5, with 9 bases aligning to TRBD1. V was clipped by 4 bases and J by 3 bases; unmatched bases: 6. This CDR3 spans 15 amino acids. Germline CDR1 is MNHNS and CDR2 is SASEGT. The chain's CDR3 is CASSGRTGAEETQYF. The DNA for the CDR3 is TGTGCCAGCAGTGGTAGGACAGGGGCGGAAGAGACCCAGTACTTC.

This clonotype was seen more than once but under ten times. The J gene is TRBJ2-1, the V gene TRBV29-1, with D perhaps TRBD1 (6 bases). V was pared by 6 bases and J by 1 base, with 19 bases between. The CDR3 length is 16 residues. Looked up from germline, CDR1 is SQVTM and CDR2 is ANQGSEA. The CDR3 reads CSVTPRLGASYNEQFF. The CDR3 nucleotides are TGCAGCGTGACACCAAGGTTGGGGGCTTCCTACAATGAGCAGTTCTTC.

The genes are TRBV6-2 or TRBV6-3 and TRBJ1-2, with 7 bases that match TRBD1. The V and J ends lost 3 bases and 4 bases, in that order; junction bases with no gene match: 11. The CDR3 is 16 amino acids. Germline lookup yields CDR1 MNHEY and CDR2 SVGEGT. This CDR3 reads CASSYSKKQGSYGYTF. DNA for the CDR3: TGTGCCAGCAGTTATTCTAAGAAACAGGGGAGCTATGGCTACACCTTC.

A single count supports this clonotype. A much larger clone differs by one base, so this may be a read error. The chain combines TRBV7-3 with TRBJ2-3; 9 bases line up with TRBD2. Germline CDR1 is SGHTA and CDR2 is FQGTGA. The CDR3 runs 16 residues. Here the CDR3 DNA reads TGTGCCAGCAGCTTAAATGGCGGGGGGGCGATGGATACGCGGTATTTT. It encodes CASSLNGGGAMDTRYF.

This clonotype was recorded a few times. This sequence joins TRBV15 and TRBJ1-5, with D perhaps TRBD1 (6 bases). Deletions cut 3 bases from V and 0 bases from J, with 18 bases between. The CDR3 is 18 amino acids. Germline V CDR1 and CDR2: LNHNV, YYDKDF (reference sequence). The CDR3 region is CATSSARTAQSSNQPQHF. The CDR3 nucleotides read TGTGCCACCAGCAGCGCAAGGACAGCCCAGTCTAGCAATCAGCCCCAGCATTTT.

This clonotype was recorded many times. The chain joins TRBV7-9 to TRBJ2-1; D gene ambiguous. CDR3 length equals 15 residues. Germline lookup yields CDR1 SEHNR and CDR2 FQNEAQ (reference sequence). Trimming took off 4 bases at V and 0 bases at J, with 10 bases between the two ends. CDR3 coding DNA: TGTGCCAGCAGCTCCACAGCGATCTCCTACAATGAGCAGTTCTTC. Protein product: CASSSTAISYNEQFF.

The rearrangement links TRBV19 to TRBJ1-4; D gene unclear. V was pared by 10 bases and J by 3 bases, with 12 bases between. The CDR3 totals 13 residues. The V gene's germline CDR1 is LNHDA and CDR2 SQIVND (reference sequence). CDR3 coding DNA: TGTGCCACCACTGGCTTGGCTAATGAAAAACTGTTTTTT. This codes for CATTGLANEKLFF.

The chain recombines TRBV19 with TRBJ1-4, with no clear D. Deletions cut 6 bases from V and 2 bases from J, with 13 bases between. The CDR3 is 15 amino acids. CDR1 is LNHDA, CDR2 SQIVND, per germline (reference sequence). CDR3 bases: TGTGCCAGTAGCTGGGGAACCTCCACTAATGAAAAACTGTTTTTT. This codes for CASSWGTSTNEKLFF.